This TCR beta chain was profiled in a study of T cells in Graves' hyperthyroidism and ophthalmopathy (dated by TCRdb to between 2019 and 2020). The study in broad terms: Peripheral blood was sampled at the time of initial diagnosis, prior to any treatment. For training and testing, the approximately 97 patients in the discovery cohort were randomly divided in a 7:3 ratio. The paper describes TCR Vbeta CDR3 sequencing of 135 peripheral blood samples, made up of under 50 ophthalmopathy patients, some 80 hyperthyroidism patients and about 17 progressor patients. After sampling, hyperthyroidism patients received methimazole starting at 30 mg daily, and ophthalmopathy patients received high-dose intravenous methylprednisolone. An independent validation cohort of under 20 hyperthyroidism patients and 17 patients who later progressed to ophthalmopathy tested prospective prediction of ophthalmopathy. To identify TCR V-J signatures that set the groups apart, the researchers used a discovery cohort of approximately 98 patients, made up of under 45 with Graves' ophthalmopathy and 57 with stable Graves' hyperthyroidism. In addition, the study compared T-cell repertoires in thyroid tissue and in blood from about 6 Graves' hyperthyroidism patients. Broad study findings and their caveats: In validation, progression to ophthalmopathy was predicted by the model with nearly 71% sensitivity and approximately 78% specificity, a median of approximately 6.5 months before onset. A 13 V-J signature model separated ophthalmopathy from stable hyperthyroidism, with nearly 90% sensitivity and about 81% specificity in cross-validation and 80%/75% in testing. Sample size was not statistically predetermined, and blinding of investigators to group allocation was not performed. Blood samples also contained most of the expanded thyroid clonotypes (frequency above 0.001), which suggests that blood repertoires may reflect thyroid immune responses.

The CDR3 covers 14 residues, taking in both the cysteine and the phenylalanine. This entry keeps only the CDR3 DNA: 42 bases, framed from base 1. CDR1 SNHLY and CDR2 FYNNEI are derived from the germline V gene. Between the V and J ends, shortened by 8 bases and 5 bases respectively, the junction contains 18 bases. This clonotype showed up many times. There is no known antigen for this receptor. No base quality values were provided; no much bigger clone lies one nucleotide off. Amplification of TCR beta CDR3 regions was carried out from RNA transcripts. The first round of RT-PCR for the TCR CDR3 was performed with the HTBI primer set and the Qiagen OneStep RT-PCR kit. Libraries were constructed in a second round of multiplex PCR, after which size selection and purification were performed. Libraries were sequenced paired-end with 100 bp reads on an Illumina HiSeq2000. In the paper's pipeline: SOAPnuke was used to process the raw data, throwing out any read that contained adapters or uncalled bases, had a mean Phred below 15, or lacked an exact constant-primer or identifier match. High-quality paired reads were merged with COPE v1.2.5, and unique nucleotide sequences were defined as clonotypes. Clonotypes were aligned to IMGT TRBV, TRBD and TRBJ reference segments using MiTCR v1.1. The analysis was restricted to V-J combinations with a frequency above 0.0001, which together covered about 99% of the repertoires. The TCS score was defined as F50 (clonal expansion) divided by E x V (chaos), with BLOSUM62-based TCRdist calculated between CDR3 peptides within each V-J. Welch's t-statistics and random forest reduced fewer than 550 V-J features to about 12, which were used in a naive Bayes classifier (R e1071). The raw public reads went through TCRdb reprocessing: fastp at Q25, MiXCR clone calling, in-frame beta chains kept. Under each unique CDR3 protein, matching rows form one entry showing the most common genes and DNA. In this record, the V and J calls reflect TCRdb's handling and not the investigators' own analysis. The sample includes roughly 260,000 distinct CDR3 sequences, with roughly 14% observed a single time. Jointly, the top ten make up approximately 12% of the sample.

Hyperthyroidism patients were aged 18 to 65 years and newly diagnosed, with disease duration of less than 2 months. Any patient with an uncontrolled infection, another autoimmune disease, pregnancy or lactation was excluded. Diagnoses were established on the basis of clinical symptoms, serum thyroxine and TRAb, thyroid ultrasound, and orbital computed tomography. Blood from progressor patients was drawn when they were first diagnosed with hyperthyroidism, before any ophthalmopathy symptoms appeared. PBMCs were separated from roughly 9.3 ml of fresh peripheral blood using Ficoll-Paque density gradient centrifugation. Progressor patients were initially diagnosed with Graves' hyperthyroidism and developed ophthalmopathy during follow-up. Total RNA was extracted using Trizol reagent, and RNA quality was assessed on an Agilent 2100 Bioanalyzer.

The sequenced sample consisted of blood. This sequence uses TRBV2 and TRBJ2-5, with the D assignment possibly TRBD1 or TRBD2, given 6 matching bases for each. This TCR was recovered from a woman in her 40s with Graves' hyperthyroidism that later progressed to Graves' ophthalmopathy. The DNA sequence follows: TGTGCCAGCGGACCTATGACAGGAGGGGAGACCCAGTACTTC. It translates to CASGPMTGGETQYF.